This T cell receptor (beta chain) comes out of a study of T cell responses to AZD1222 COVID-19 vaccine. For the study at large: Second-dose intervals of approximately 4 or approximately 12 weeks were pooled. Study-level results: After the peak T cell response, and only then, were repertoires sampled. The donors showed a predominance of white British ancestry and of females, with possible underestimation of clonal diversity. Seropositive AZD1222 recipients at baseline numbered only six or seven.

On this clone itself: Antigen specificity is unknown.

The protocol was immunoSEQ multiplex PCR, while the TCRdb copy is restricted to in-frame clones and leaves out a portion. The table shows roughly 120,000 clones, with 70% to 90% occurring only once. The CDR3 is 16 residues long. Germline V gene data show CDR1 as KGHDR and CDR2 as SFDVKD. J gave up 9 bases and V 1 base, and 7 bases lay outside the gene matches. This sequence originates from an adult in good health. The rearrangement joins TRBV24-1 to TRBJ2-1; TRBD2 aligns across 11 bases. This material consisted of peripheral blood, taken on day 0 of AZD1222 vaccination. CDR3 region: CATSDLSSGGLSEQFF. Here the CDR3 DNA reads TGTGCCACCAGTGATTTATCTAGCGGGGGGCTAAGTGAGCAGTTCTTC.